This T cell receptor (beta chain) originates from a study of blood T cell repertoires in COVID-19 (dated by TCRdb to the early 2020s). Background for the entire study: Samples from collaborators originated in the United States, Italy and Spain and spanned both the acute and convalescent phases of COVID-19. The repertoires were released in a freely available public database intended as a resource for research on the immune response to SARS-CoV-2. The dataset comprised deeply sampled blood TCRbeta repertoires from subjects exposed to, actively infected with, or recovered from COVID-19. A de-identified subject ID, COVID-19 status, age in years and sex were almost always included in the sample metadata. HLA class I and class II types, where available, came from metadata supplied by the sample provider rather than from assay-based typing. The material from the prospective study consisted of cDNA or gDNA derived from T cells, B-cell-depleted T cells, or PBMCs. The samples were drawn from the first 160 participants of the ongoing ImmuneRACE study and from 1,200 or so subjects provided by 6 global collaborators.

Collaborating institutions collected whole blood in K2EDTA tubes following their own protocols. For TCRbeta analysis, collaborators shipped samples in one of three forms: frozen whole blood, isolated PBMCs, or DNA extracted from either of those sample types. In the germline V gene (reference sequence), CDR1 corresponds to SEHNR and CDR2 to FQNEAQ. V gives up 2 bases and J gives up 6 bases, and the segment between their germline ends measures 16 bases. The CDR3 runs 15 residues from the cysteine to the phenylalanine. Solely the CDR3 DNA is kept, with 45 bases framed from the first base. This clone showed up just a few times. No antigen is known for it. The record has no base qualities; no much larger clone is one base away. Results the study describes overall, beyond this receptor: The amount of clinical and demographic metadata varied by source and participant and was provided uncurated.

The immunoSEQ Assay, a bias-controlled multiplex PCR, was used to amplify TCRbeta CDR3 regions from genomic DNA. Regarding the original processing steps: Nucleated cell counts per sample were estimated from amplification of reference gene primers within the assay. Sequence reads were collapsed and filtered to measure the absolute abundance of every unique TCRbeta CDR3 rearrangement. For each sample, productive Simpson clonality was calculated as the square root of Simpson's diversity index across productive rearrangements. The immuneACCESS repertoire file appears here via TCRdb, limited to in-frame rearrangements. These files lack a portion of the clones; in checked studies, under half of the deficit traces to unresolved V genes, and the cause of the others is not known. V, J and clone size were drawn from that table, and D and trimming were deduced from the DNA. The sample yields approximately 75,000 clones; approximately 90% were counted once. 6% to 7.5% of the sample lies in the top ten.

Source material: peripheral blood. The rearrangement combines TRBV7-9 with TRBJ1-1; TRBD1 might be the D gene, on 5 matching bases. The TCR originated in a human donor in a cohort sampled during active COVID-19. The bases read TGTGCCAGCAGCTTACTACAGGTGCAGCTGGCTGAAGCTTTCTTT. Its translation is CASSLLQVQLAEAFF.